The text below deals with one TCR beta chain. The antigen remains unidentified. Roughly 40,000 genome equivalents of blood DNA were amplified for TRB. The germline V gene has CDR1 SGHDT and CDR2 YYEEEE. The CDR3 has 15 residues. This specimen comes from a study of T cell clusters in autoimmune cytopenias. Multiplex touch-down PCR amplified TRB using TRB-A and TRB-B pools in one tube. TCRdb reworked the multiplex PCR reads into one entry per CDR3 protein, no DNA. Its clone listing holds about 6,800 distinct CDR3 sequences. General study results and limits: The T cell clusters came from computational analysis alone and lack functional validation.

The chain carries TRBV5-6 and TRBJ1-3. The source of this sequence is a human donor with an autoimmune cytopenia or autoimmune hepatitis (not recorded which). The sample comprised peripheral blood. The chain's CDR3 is CASSVGTDSGNTIYF.